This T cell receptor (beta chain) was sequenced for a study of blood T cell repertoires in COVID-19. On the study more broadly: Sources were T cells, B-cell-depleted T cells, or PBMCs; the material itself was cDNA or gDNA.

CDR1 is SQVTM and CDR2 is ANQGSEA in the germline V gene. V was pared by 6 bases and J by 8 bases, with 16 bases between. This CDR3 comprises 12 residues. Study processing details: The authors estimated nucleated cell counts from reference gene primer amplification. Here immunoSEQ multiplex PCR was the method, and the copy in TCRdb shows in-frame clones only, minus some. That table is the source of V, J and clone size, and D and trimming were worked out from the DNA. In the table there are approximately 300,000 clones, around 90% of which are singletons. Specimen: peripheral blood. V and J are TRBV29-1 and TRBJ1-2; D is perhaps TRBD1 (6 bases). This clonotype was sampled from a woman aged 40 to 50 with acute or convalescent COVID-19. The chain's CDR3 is CSVPSGTNGYTF. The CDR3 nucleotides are TGCAGCGTCCCTTCCGGGACAAACGGCTACACCTTC.